A selection of T cell receptor beta chains follows, all from one sample in a study of radiotherapy plus CTLA-4 blockade in lung cancer. Profiling relied on immunoSEQ multiplex PCR, and the TCRdb table lists in-frame clones only, not all of them. Here the sample spans fewer than 65,000 clones, roughly 77% being singletons. The sequencing here drew on peripheral blood, taken from a patient treated with radiotherapy plus ipilimumab. The origin of the receptors is a human donor with non-small cell lung cancer whose response to radiotherapy plus ipilimumab could not be evaluated. Both conserved end residues are trimmed from each CDR3. Each record gives: V gene, CDR3 protein.

>TRBV27
ASKRASPLFEQY
>TRBV10-1
ASVVDPRRRGRGNQPQH
>TRBV7-2
ASSSGGSSSYEQY
>TRBV10-3
AISPTTGINTEAF
>TRBV18
ASSPRGPPPLH
>TRBV6-5
ASSYRGRVDAF
>TRBV6-1
ASSEPATNEKLF
>TRBV30
AWNRGSHEQY
>TRBV29-1
SVEVTIRRGSYEQF
>TRBV19
ASSRDEAAAYEQY
>TRBV18
ASSPSAGRSYEQY
>TRBV28
ASSSGPGRGSDTQY
>TRBV7-9
ASSKPLSGGPGELF
>TRBV10-2
ASTRPGGYEQY
>TRBV19
ASSLRGGDDYGYT
>TRBV9
ASSAGLAAFTDTQY